Listed here is a single TCR beta chain. CDR1 SGHRS and CDR2 YFSETQ come from the germline V gene. The CDR3 has 15 amino acids. Trimming removed 4 bases at V and 2 bases at J, with 16 bases between. This sample is part of a study of blood T cell repertoires in COVID-19. Study at large: COVID-19 samples, acute and convalescent, were from the United States, Italy and Spain.

TCRdb keeps only in-frame clones here, not all; method: immunoSEQ multiplex PCR. Altogether hundreds of thousands of clones are present, about 89% being singletons, with the ten largest covering 1.2%. The sequencing sample was made of peripheral blood. V and J are TRBV5-1 and TRBJ2-7; D perhaps matches TRBD1 (6 bases). This TCR was sampled from a man aged 35-49 years with acute or convalescent COVID-19. The CDR3 spells CASSPGNRDPYEQYF. CDR3 nucleotide sequence: TGCGCCAGCAGCCCCGGAAACAGGGACCCCTACGAGCAGTACTTC.